The 27 T cell receptor beta chains reported below all come from one sample, sequenced in a study of blood T cell repertoires in COVID-19. Only in-frame clones appear in the TCRdb table, and some are missing; sequencing was by immunoSEQ multiplex PCR. The sample lists under 150,000 clones; about 85% were seen once. The sequencing input was peripheral blood. These receptors were obtained from a middle-aged man with active or convalescent COVID-19.

The chain joins TRBV30 to TRBJ1-1; 7 nucleotides agree with TRBD1. This CDR3 comprises 11 residues. V lost 7 bases to trimming and J lost 8 bases; unmatched junction nucleotides: 7. CDR1 GTSNPN and CDR2 SVGIG come from the germline V gene (reference sequence). The CDR3 DNA is TGTGCCTTAATCCGGGACAGAGAAGCTTTCTTT. This sequence encodes CALIRDREAFF.

The count of this clone is one. V and J are TRBV5-5 and TRBJ2-4; D may be TRBD1 (6 bases). This CDR3 is built from 15 residues. Trimming pared 1 base from V and 2 bases from J, leaving 10 bases between. Germline V gene sequence: CDR1 SGHKS, CDR2 YYEKEE (reference sequence). In DNA form, the CDR3 reads TGTGCCAGCAGCTTGCCCGGGACAACCAAAAACATTCAGTACTTC. It codes for CASSLPGTTKNIQYF. Complete variable domain (other parts from reference TRBV5-5 and TRBJ2-4): DAGVTQSPTHLIKTRGQQVTLRCSPISGHKSVSWYQQVLGQGPQFIFQYYEKEERGRGNFPDRFSARQFPNYSSELNVNALLLGDSALYLCASSLPGTTKNIQYFGAGTRLSVL.

This chain connects TRBV6-5 to TRBJ2-3; TRBD2 aligns across 10 bases. CDR3 length: 15 residues. Germline values: CDR1 MNHEY, CDR2 SVGAGI. Losses at the gene ends were 7 bases for V and 7 bases for J; bases not matched to a gene: 11. CDR3 residues: CASTPTAGGLYTQYF. CDR3 sequence (DNA): TGTGCCAGCACCCCCACAGCGGGGGGGCTTTATACGCAGTATTTT.

V is TRBV6-4 and J is TRBJ2-1, with a possible D match to TRBD2 (6 bases). CDR3 length: 12 amino acids. The V gene's germline CDR1 is MRHNA and CDR2 SNTAGT. The V gene lost 11 bases and the J gene lost 8 bases, with 16 bases spanning the gap. This CDR3 reads CAPRRREHEQFF. The CDR3 DNA sequence: TGTGCCCCCAGGAGGAGGGAACATGAGCAGTTCTTC.

This sequence joins TRBV7-9 and TRBJ2-1; TRBD2 aligns across 7 bases. This CDR3 has 17 residues. Germline lookup yields CDR1 SEHNR and CDR2 FQNEAQ (reference sequence). V dropped 5 bases and J dropped 0; count of bases not matched to a gene: 10. For the CDR3, the DNA is TGTGCCAGCAGCCCGAAGAGCGGGGCCAGCTCCTACAATGAGCAGTTCTTC. As protein: CASSPKSGASSYNEQFF.

V is TRBV10-3 and J is TRBJ1-5; 7 bases are shared with TRBD1. Losses at the gene ends were 8 bases for V and 4 bases for J; bases not matched to a gene: 5. The germline V gene has CDR1 ENHRY and CDR2 SYGVKD. The CDR3 is 13 amino acids. The CDR3 is CAIAETGNQPQHF. The CDR3 nucleotides read TGTGCCATCGCGGAGACAGGGAATCAGCCCCAGCATTTT.

The chain uses TRBV9 and TRBJ2-1, with TRBD2 as a possible D gene (7 bases). This CDR3 is 15 amino acids long. Per germline, CDR1 SGDLS and CDR2 YYNGEE. The V end lost 4 bases, the J end lost 10 bases, and 21 bases lay between the germline ends. The CDR3 here is CASSPRGASDPEQFF. DNA of the CDR3: TGTGCCAGCAGCCCTCGGGGGGCCTCAGACCCCGAGCAGTTCTTC.

The rearrangement joins TRBV9 to TRBJ1-2; 7 nucleotides agree with TRBD1. This CDR3 comprises 13 residues. The J segment lost 2 bases and the V segment lost 4 bases, leaving 2 bases of the junction unmatched. Germline CDR1 and CDR2: SGDLS and YYNGEE. CDR3 in amino acids: CASSKTGNYGYTF. The CDR3 bases are TGTGCCAGCAGCAAGACAGGGAACTATGGCTACACCTTC. Combining the CDR3 with reference TRBV9 and TRBJ1-2 gives the whole variable domain DSGVTQTPKHLITATGQRVTLRCSPRSGDLSVYWYQQSLDQGLQFLIQYYNGEERAKGNILERFSAQQFPDLHSELNLSSLELGDSALYFCASSKTGNYGYTFGSGTRLTVV.

The rearrangement joins TRBV27 to TRBJ1-5, with D tentatively TRBD1 (5 bases). The germline V gene encodes CDR1 MNHEY and CDR2 SMNVEV (reference sequence). This CDR3 has 15 amino acids. Between the trimmed V and J ends, which lost 4 bases and 6 bases, there was a span of 16 bases. The CDR3: CASSSPEGSGQPQHF. The CDR3, as DNA: TGTGCCAGCAGTTCCCCGGAGGGGTCGGGTCAGCCCCAGCATTTT.

The V call is TRBV3-1 (or the pseudogene TRBV3-2), the J call TRBJ1-4; D perhaps matches TRBD1 (5 bases). CDR1 is LGHDT, CDR2 YNNKEL, per germline (reference sequence). V was cut by 2 bases and J by 7 bases, with 14 bases left in between. This CDR3 is built from 15 residues. The CDR3 DNA follows: TGTGCCAGCAGCCAAACCGGGACTTATGGTGAAAAACTGTTTTTT. Translated: CASSQTGTYGEKLFF.

The rearrangement uses TRBV4-2 and TRBJ2-2, with TRBD2 matching 11 bases. The CDR3 contains 19 residues. V lost 3 bases and J lost 2; bases outside the gene matches: 11. From germline, CDR1 is LGHNA and CDR2 YNFKEQ. This CDR3 is CASSQGVSGGAANTGELFF. The CDR3 region has the DNA TGTGCCAGCAGCCAGGGGGTTAGCGGGGGGGCCGCCAACACCGGGGAGCTGTTTTTT.

This clone was recorded a few times. The rearrangement uses TRBV3-1 (or the pseudogene TRBV3-2) and TRBJ2-7, with D maybe TRBD2 (7 bases). V was clipped by 4 bases and J by 4 bases, with 17 bases between them. There are 15 residues in the CDR3. Germline values: CDR1 LGHDT, CDR2 YNNKEL (reference sequence). CDR3: CASSRQGGARYEQYF. The DNA for the CDR3 is TGTGCCAGCAGCCGCCAAGGGGGGGCCAGGTACGAGCAGTACTTC.

The CDR3 loop reads CASTKEPTSFGQYF. As DNA, the CDR3 is TGTGCCAGCACCAAAGAACCCACATCCTTTGGGCAGTACTTC. This chain joins TRBV6-5 and TRBJ2-7; D unclear. Trimming cost V 7 bases and J 9 bases, with 22 bases left between them. This CDR3 comprises 14 residues. The V gene's germline CDR1 is MNHEY and CDR2 SVGAGI.

The chain links TRBV5-4 to TRBJ1-6, with 9 bases matching TRBD1. V was clipped by 4 bases and J by 10 bases; unmatched bases: 12. CDR1 is SGHNT, CDR2 YYREEE, per germline (reference sequence). The CDR3 extends over 16 amino acids. The CDR3 sequence is CASSPDVDRGRSPLHF. CDR3 DNA: TGTGCCAGCAGCCCGGACGTGGACAGGGGACGCTCACCCCTCCACTTT.

The chain uses TRBV29-1 and TRBJ2-5, with 10 nucleotides matching TRBD1. Germline lookup yields CDR1 SQVTM and CDR2 ANQGSEA. The CDR3 sequence is 13 residues long. With V trimmed by 7 bases and J by 5 bases, 7 bases remained unmatched. The CDR3 spells CSGRQGAVETQYF. The CDR3, as DNA: TGCAGCGGGCGACAGGGGGCGGTTGAGACCCAGTACTTC.

The CDR3 reads CASSRRTGLLPQPQHF. The CDR3 nucleotides read TGTGCCAGCAGCCGTCGGACAGGTCTTCTCCCACAGCCCCAGCATTTT. The chain couples TRBV5-6 to TRBJ1-5; TRBD1 matches 7 bases. The ends lost 4 bases at V and 7 bases at J; junction bases unmatched: 14. The length of the CDR3 is 16 residues. The germline gives CDR1 SGHDT, CDR2 YYEEEE.

V is TRBV7-9 and J is TRBJ2-7, with TRBD1 matching 7 bases. The CDR3 has 13 amino acids. V lost 5 bases to trimming and J lost 4 bases; unmatched junction nucleotides: 5. Germline V lookup: CDR1 SEHNR, CDR2 FQNEAQ (reference sequence). This CDR3 reads CASSPIRGYEQYF. CDR3 coding DNA: TGTGCCAGCAGCCCAATCAGGGGGTACGAGCAGTACTTC.

This chain uses TRBV7-2 with TRBJ1-1; tentatively, D is TRBD1 (6 bases). Germline CDR1 is SGHTA and CDR2 is FQGNSA. This CDR3 region has 14 residues. With 5 bases removed from V and 1 base from J, the gap between germline ends came to 11 bases. The CDR3 DNA follows: TGTGCCAGCAGCCCATTACAGGGGAACACTGAAGCTTTCTTT. It specifies CASSPLQGNTEAFF.

The chain carries TRBV5-1 and TRBJ2-1; D is ambiguous. The germline V gene encodes CDR1 SGHRS and CDR2 YFSETQ. This CDR3 comprises 15 residues. Trimming removed 1 base at V and 9 bases at J, with 17 bases between. The CDR3 loop is CASSLQAEIGTEQFF. CDR3 coding DNA: TGCGCCAGCAGCTTGCAGGCCGAAATCGGCACTGAGCAGTTCTTC.

The V gene is TRBV7-8, the J gene TRBJ2-3; no reliable D call. CDR1 is SGHVS and CDR2 is FQNEAQ in the germline V gene. Between the trimmed V and J ends, which lost 6 bases and 1 base, there was a span of 17 bases. The CDR3 runs to 16 residues. The CDR3 DNA follows: TGTGCCAGCAGGCCCCCCCTCAGACTCGGCACAGATACGCAGTATTTT. Protein: CASRPPLRLGTDTQYF.

The chain recombines TRBV12-1 with TRBJ2-7; the table's TRBD1 call for D was not verified on the DNA. TRBV12-1 is noted as a pseudogene. The CDR3 loop spans 17 amino acids. As DNA, the CDR3 is TGTGCCAGCAGCTTTGAGGCTCGGGACACGTCCTGCGACGAGCAGTACTTC. Amino acids: CASSFEARDTSCDEQYF.

V gene TRBV11-2 combines with J gene TRBJ2-2, with 10 bases identical to TRBD2. With V trimmed by 4 bases and J by 1 base, 0 bases remained unmatched. Germline CDR1 reads SGHAT; CDR2 reads FQNNGV. The CDR3 spans 15 residues. This CDR3 reads CASSWTSGNTGELFF. The CDR3 DNA sequence: TGTGCCAGCAGCTGGACTAGCGGGAACACCGGGGAGCTGTTTTTT.

The chain links TRBV7-3 to TRBJ2-2; D might be TRBD2 (5 bases). Germline V gene sequence: CDR1 SGHTA, CDR2 FQGTGA. There are 14 residues in the CDR3. V was cut by 2 bases and J by 6 bases, with 10 bases left in between. CDR3 sequence reads: CASSLFEGPGELFF. In nucleotides, the CDR3 is TGTGCCAGCAGCTTATTTGAGGGTCCCGGGGAGCTGTTTTTT.

This chain connects TRBV5-1 to TRBJ2-7; tentatively, D is TRBD2 (5 bases). V was shortened by 3 bases and J by 3 bases, with 10 bases between the two germline ends. The CDR3 length is 13 residues. Germline lookup yields CDR1 SGHRS and CDR2 YFSETQ. CDR3 in amino acids: CASSSDGIYEQYF. CDR3 in DNA: TGCGCCAGCAGCTCCGACGGGATCTACGAGCAGTACTTC.

The table lists this clone with a few counts. The genes are TRBV5-1 and TRBJ1-1; 8 bases map to TRBD1. Germline-derived CDR1 and CDR2 are SGHRS and YFSETQ. The CDR3 sequence is 14 residues long. V shed 6 bases and J 3 bases; nucleotides not matched to a gene: 7. The CDR3 protein is CASMARGPHTEAFF. The CDR3 DNA is TGCGCCAGCATGGCCAGGGGGCCCCACACTGAAGCTTTCTTT.

The chain employs TRBV27 and TRBJ2-5, with D tentatively TRBD1 (6 bases). This CDR3 is built from 14 residues. Germline values: CDR1 MNHEY, CDR2 SMNVEV (reference sequence). V was trimmed by 6 bases and J by 1 base, leaving 12 bases between them. In nucleotides, the CDR3 is TGTGCCAGCAGACACCCGGACAGCCAAGAGACCCAGTACTTC. Protein: CASRHPDSQETQYF.

This chain links TRBV6-1 with TRBJ2-3; TRBD2 aligns across 13 bases. This CDR3 spans 16 amino acids. CDR1 is MNHNS and CDR2 is SASEGT in the germline V gene. With 4 bases clipped from V and 2 bases from J, the junction kept 3 bases outside the gene matches. The CDR3 nucleotides read TGTGCCAGCAGTGGTGGGACTAGCGGGACCACAGATACGCAGTATTTT. It is translated as CASSGGTSGTTDTQYF.